This T cell receptor (beta chain) comes out of a study of sequential checkpoint blockade in melanoma (dated by TCRdb to about 2019). Context from the whole study: In a 1:1 randomization, patients received either first-line nivolumab then ipilimumab (arm A) or ipilimumab then nivolumab (arm B). Maintenance nivolumab was given following each of the two trial sequences. Summary of the overall study and its limitations: The model for predicting response that combines TCR metrics with mutation burden needs to be validated in larger, independent patient cohorts.

The immunoSEQ Assay was used to immunosequence TCRbeta CDR3 regions from genomic DNA. Before high-throughput sequencing, genomic DNA was amplified using bias-controlled multiplex PCR. The paper's processing steps were these. To quantify the absolute abundance of each unique TCRbeta CDR3 region, the sequences were collapsed and filtered. Clonality, defined as 1 minus Pielou's evenness, was calculated using only productive rearrangements. A previously published method was used to identify clones with significantly greater frequencies in on-treatment samples than in baseline samples. TCRdb holds this immuneACCESS table with in-frame rearrangements only. Some clones are missing; in checked studies, unresolved V genes explain under half, and the rest has no known cause. V and J calls and clone size follow that table, whereas D and trimming were derived from the DNA. A total of fewer than 6,500 clones appear in this sample, around 59% of them only once. The ten top clones hold about a sixth of the sample.

To note about this clone: Its target antigen remains unknown. Base qualities are not provided; no much larger clone lies one nucleotide away.

There are 15 amino acids in the CDR3, from cysteine to phenylalanine inclusive. Just the 45-base CDR3 DNA is kept, in frame starting at base 1. For CDR1 and CDR2, the germline V gene lists MRHNA and SNTAGT. V lost 4 bases and J lost 4 bases, and the count of bases not matched to a germline gene is 6. The sample's treatment or condition label is to be understood as: randomized to nivolumab then ipilimumab (arm A) or the reverse (arm B). None of the patients in the trial had previously been given DNA-damaging chemotherapy. Thawed PBMCs were sorted on a FACS Aria II flow cytometer to isolate live CD3+CD8+ cells negative for CD19 and CD56. Samples were obtained from patients with melanoma enrolled in CheckMate 064, a randomized, open-label phase II trial of sequential checkpoint blockade. Peripheral blood mononuclear cells were collected by leukapheresis, purified using Ficoll-Paque, and frozen in human serum containing about 10% DMSO. Right after sorting, the blood CD3+CD8+ cells were verified to be >95% pure, and DNA extraction followed.

The source is a human donor with melanoma. The sequencing used CD8+ T cells sorted from blood (inferred from file names), collected from a patient given nivolumab and ipilimumab in sequence. The chain was built from TRBV6-4 and TRBJ2-1; a stretch of 8 junction bases matches TRBD2. CDR3 region: CASSVSAGGYNEQFF. In nucleotides, the sequence is TGTGCCAGCAGTGTTTCCGCGGGGGGTTACAATGAGCAGTTCTTC.